The clone carrying this T cell receptor (beta chain) occurred a few times. As yet, its antigen is unknown. With 5 bases clipped from V and 14 bases from J, the junction kept 6 bases outside the gene matches. In germline, CDR1 is MNHNY, CDR2 SVGAGI (reference sequence). CDR3 length equals 11 residues. The data belong to a study of PD-1 blockade in classical Hodgkin lymphoma. Time point indicated: cycle 4 day 1 (C4D1), after more than five weeks of nivolumab. Patients all relapsed after autologous stem cell transplantation, and there was variation in brentuximab vedotin exposure. Measured with immunoSEQ multiplex PCR; TCRdb has only the in-frame clones, and not every one. The sample consists of about 52,000 clones, around nine tenths of them appearing once. Study-level results: Newly diagnosed patients were said to have less baseline TCR diversity than healthy donors did.

The receptor comes from a human donor with classical Hodgkin lymphoma. Sequencing used peripheral blood mononuclear cells (PBMCs), obtained before the fourth cycle of nivolumab. The chain recombines TRBV6-6 with TRBJ2-1; 7 bases align to TRBD2. The CDR3 loop reads CASSESGAKFF. The CDR3 DNA sequence: TGTGCCAGCAGTGAAAGCGGGGCGAAGTTCTTC.